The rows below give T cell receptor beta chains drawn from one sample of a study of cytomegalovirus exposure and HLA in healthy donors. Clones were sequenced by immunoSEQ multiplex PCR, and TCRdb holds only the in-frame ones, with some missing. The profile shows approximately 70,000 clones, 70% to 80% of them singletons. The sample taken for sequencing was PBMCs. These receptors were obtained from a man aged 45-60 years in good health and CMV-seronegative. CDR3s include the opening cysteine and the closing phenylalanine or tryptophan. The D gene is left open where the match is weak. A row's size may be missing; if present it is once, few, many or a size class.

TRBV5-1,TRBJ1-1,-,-,CASSYDRTRMVNTEAFF,TGCGCCAGCAGCTACGACAGGACCAGGATGGTGAACACTGAAGCTTTCTTT
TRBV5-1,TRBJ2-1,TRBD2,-,CASRSAGGSSYNEQFF,TGCGCCAGCAGATCCGCGGGAGGCTCCTCCTACAATGAGCAGTTCTTC
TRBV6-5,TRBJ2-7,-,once,CASSPQPGYEQYF,TGTGCCAGCAGCCCTCAACCAGGGTACGAGCAGTACTTC
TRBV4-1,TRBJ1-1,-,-,CASSGLLRGTEAFF,TGCGCCAGCAGCGGCCTCTTGCGGGGCACTGAAGCTTTCTTT
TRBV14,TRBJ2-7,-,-,CASSQVGGRYEQYF,TGTGCCAGCAGCCAAGTCGGGGGACGTTACGAGCAGTACTTC
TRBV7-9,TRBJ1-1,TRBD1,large,CASRGELGGRTEAFF,TGTGCCAGCAGGGGGGAGTTAGGGGGCCGGACTGAAGCTTTCTTT
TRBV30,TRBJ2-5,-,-,CAWSVQVGFLGETQYF,TGTGCCTGGAGTGTACAAGTCGGGTTTCTCGGGGAGACCCAGTACTTC
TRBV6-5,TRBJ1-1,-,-,CASSPPSNTEAFF,TGTGCCAGCAGTCCTCCCTCGAACACTGAAGCTTTCTTT
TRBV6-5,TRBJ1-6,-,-,CASSSSNRVGNSPLHF,TGTGCCAGCAGTTCATCCAACAGGGTCGGCAATTCACCCCTCCACTTT
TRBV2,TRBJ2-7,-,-,CASSLTLTYEQYF,TGTGCCAGCAGTCTTACTTTGACCTACGAGCAGTACTTC
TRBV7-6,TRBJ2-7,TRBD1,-,CASSSGTGYEQYF,TGTGCCAGCAGCTCCGGGACAGGGTACGAGCAGTACTTC
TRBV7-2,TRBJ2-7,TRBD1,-,CASSSQQGESYEQYF,TGTGCCAGCAGCTCCCAACAGGGGGAATCATACGAGCAGTACTTC
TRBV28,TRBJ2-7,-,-,CASSGGDSYEQYF,TGTGCCAGCAGTGGCGGAGACTCCTACGAGCAGTACTTC
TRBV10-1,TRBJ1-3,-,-,CASRRDIGNTIYF,TGCGCCAGCAGAAGGGACATCGGAAACACCATATATTTT
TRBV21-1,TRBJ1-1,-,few,CASSKFGGGLPNTEAFF,TGTGCCAGCAGCAAATTTGGAGGGGGCTTACCGAACACTGAAGCTTTCTTT
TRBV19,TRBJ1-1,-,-,CASRDRLTEAFF,TGTGCCAGTAGAGACAGGCTGACTGAAGCTTTCTTT
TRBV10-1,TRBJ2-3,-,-,CASSDPGLGKADTQYF,TGCGCCAGCAGTGACCCGGGACTGGGAAAAGCAGATACGCAGTATTTT
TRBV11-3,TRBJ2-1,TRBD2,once,CASSTGTSGSNEQFF,TGTGCCAGCAGCACTGGGACTAGCGGGAGCAATGAGCAGTTCTTC
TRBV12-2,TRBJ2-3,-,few,CASRSGTDTQYF,TGTGCAAGTCGCTCAGGCACAGATACGCAGTATTTT
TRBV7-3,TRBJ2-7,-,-,CASSLERTYEQYF,TGTGCCAGCAGCTTGGAGCGAACCTACGAGCAGTACTTC
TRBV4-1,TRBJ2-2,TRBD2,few,CASSPGLAGTARGTGELFF,TGCGCCAGCAGCCCGGGGCTAGCGGGGACCGCAAGGGGCACCGGGGAGCTGTTTTTT
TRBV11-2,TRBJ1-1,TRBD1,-,CASSYQGGTEAFF,TGTGCCAGCAGTTATCAGGGGGGCACTGAAGCTTTCTTT
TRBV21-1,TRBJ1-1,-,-,CATYQGGTEAFF,TGTGCCACCTATCAGGGGGGTACTGAAGCTTTCTTT
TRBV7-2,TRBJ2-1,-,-,CASSYLGGGFAEQFF,TGTGCCAGCAGCTACCTAGGCGGGGGCTTCGCTGAGCAGTTCTTC
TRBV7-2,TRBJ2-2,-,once,CASSSTGNTGELFF,TGTGCCAGCAGCTCAACAGGGAACACCGGGGAGCTGTTTTTT
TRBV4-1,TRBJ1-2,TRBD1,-,CASSHMTGINYGYTF,TGCGCCAGCAGCCACATGACAGGGATTAACTATGGCTACACCTTC
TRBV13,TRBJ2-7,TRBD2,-,CASSLLLAGTYEQYF,TGTGCCAGCAGCTTACTACTAGCGGGAACCTACGAGCAGTACTTC
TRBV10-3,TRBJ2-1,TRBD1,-,CAISRQGIEQFF,TGTGCCATCAGTAGACAGGGCATTGAGCAGTTCTTC
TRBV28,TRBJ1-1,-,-,CASSFIDRSMNTEAFF,TGTGCCAGCAGTTTCATCGACAGATCCATGAACACTGAAGCTTTCTTT
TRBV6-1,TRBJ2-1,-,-,CASSPTHNEQFF,TGTGCCAGCAGCCCTACCCACAATGAGCAGTTCTTC
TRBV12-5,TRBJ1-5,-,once,CASGLVYARGNPQHF,TGTGCTAGTGGTTTGGTATACGCCAGGGGAAACCCCCAGCATTTT
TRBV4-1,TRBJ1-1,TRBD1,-,CASSQDRAGGTNTEAFF,TGCGCCAGCAGCCAAGATCGGGCAGGGGGCACAAACACTGAAGCTTTCTTT
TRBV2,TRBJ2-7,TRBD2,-,CASSVQRGAYEQYF,TGTGCCAGCAGTGTCCAGCGGGGAGCCTACGAGCAGTACTTC
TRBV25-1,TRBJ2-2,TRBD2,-,CASSAGGGELFF,TGTGCCAGCAGTGCGGGGGGCGGGGAGCTGTTTTTT
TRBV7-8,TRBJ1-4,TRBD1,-,CASSSEGQPKLFF,TGTGCCAGCAGCTCAGAGGGACAGCCAAAACTGTTTTTT
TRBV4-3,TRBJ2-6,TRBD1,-,CASSQGQGGSGANVLTF,TGCGCCAGCAGCCAAGGACAGGGTGGCTCTGGGGCCAACGTCCTGACTTTC
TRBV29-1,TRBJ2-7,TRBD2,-,CSVEGLAGVSYEQYF,TGCAGCGTTGAGGGACTAGCGGGAGTATCCTACGAGCAGTACTTC
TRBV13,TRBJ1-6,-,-,CASSPRGTPRNSPLHF,TGTGCCAGCAGCCCCCGCGGTACCCCCCGTAATTCACCCCTCCACTTT
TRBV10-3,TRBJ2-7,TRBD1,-,CAIQSPGTGSYEQYF,TGTGCCATCCAATCCCCCGGGACAGGGTCCTACGAGCAGTACTTC
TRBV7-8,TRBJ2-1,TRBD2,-,CASSFSRGGARNEQFF,TGTGCCAGCAGCTTTAGCCGCGGGGGGGCTCGGAATGAGCAGTTCTTC
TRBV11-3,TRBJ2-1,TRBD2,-,CASSLATPFTGGRDEQFF,TGTGCCAGCAGCTTAGCCACACCTTTTACGGGAGGCCGGGATGAGCAGTTCTTC
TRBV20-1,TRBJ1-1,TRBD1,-,CRVDRDTEAFF,TGCAGGGTGGACAGGGACACTGAAGCTTTCTTT
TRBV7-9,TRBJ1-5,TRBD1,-,CASSSWTGFNQPQHF,TGTGCCAGCAGCTCCTGGACAGGATTTAATCAGCCCCAGCATTTT
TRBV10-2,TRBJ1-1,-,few,CASSVGHWTEAFF,TGCGCCAGCAGTGTGGGACATTGGACTGAAGCTTTCTTT
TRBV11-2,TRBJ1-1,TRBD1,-,CASSPTGGYGEAFF,TGTGCCAGCAGCCCGACAGGGGGCTACGGTGAAGCTTTCTTT
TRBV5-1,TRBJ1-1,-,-,CASSFSRGNTEAFF,TGCGCCAGCAGCTTCTCACGGGGGAACACTGAAGCTTTCTTT
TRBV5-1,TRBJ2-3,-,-,CASSSLGRGADTQYF,TGCGCCAGCAGCTCCCTGGGGCGGGGCGCAGATACGCAGTATTTT
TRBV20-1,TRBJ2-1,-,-,CKPTKYNEQFF,TGCAAACCGACAAAATACAATGAGCAGTTCTTC
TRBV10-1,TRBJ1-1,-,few,CASSVGLLANTEAFF,TGCGCCAGCAGTGTCGGACTGCTGGCGAACACTGAAGCTTTCTTT
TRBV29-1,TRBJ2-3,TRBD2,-,CSVRRSGNTDTQYF,TGCAGCGTTCGGCGTAGCGGGAACACAGATACGCAGTATTTT
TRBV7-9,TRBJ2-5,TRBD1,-,CASSLLTGRETQYF,TGTGCCAGCAGCTTGCTGACAGGGCGAGAGACCCAGTACTTC
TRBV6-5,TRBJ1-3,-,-,CASSYRGPGNTIYF,TGTGCCAGCAGTTATCGGGGTCCAGGAAACACCATATATTTT
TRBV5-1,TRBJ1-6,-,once,CASSPGAGDGSSPLHF,TGCGCCAGCAGCCCCGGAGCGGGGGATGGATCTTCACCCCTCCACTTT